Described below is a single T cell receptor (beta chain) sequence and its context. The CDR3 consists of 14 residues. Germline V gene data show CDR1 as KGHSH and CDR2 as LQKENI. The V end was cut by 1 base, the J end by 10 bases, with 17 bases between. Under the authors' procedure: Amplification of reference gene primers provided the estimated nucleated cell counts. Here immunoSEQ multiplex PCR was the method, and the copy in TCRdb shows in-frame clones only, minus some. Clone size and the V and J calls come from that table; the DNA yielded D and trimming. Of under 300,000 clones listed, 70% to 90% are singletons. This record comes from a study of blood T cell repertoires in COVID-19. Study background: The study drew acute and convalescent COVID-19 samples from the United States, Italy and Spain. PBMCs, B-cell-depleted T cells, or T cells provided the cDNA or gDNA that made up the material.

The sample taken for sequencing was peripheral blood. This chain joins TRBV18 and TRBJ2-7, with D perhaps TRBD2 (6 bases). The TCR comes from a woman under 40 with acute or convalescent COVID-19. The CDR3 region is CASSPRGAAAHQYF. Here the CDR3 DNA reads TGTGCCAGCTCACCACGCGGGGCAGCAGCGCACCAGTACTTC.